This TCR beta chain was sequenced in a study of blood T cells in healthy people across ages. General observations from the study: Long-lived donors had more naive CD4+ cells and higher diversity than aged donors.

Sample-barcoded 5' priming and a J-beta primer mix drove a second PCR of about 6 to 11 cycles. A template-switch adaptor with 12 random nucleotides tagged each cDNA molecule. TCRdb re-derived calls from the 5' RACE reads in MiXCR, one entry per CDR3 protein. The table shows some 1,800,000 distinct CDR3 sequences, with more than 35% occurring only once. Germline CDR1 reads MNHEY; CDR2 reads SVGAGI. The length of the CDR3 is 14 residues. The V gene lost 2 bases and the J gene lost 0 bases, with 7 bases spanning the gap. This clonotype has a handful of counts. Its antigen remains unknown. The chain couples TRBV6-5 to TRBJ1-1; D gene unclear. The specimen was blood. The source is a human donor in good health. The CDR3 region has the DNA TGTGCCAGCAGTTACCACCCGATGAACACTGAAGCTTTCTTT. It specifies CASSYHPMNTEAFF.